Described below is a single T cell receptor (beta chain) sequence and its context. What it recognizes is unknown. Amplification used 60 Vbeta primers and 13 Jbeta primers. The data were produced by immunoSEQ multiplex PCR, yet TCRdb's version contains in-frame clones alone and is incomplete. The sample consists of about 140,000 clones, about 79% of them appearing once. This sample was included in a study of cytomegalovirus exposure and HLA in healthy donors. The germline V and J ends were trimmed by 0 bases and 11 bases, with 15 bases remaining between them. The CDR3 is 15 residues long. The V gene's germline CDR1 is SGHRS and CDR2 YFSETQ. General study points: Rare sequences made up most TCRs, while some public TCRs were found in many donors. In a later analysis, V- and J-gene trimming of beta chains associated with a DCLRE1C missense variant, replicated independently. The authors enumerated 164 TCR beta chains as linked to cytomegalovirus. Highly shared sequence variants in one cluster were likely a sequencing artifact.

The sequencing sample was made of PBMCs. This chain links TRBV5-1 with TRBJ1-6, with D possibly TRBD1 on 5 matching bases. The sequence derives from a man aged 40-50 years in good health and CMV-seropositive. The CDR3: CASSLDVGGVAPLHF. The CDR3 DNA reads TGCGCCAGCAGCTTGGACGTCGGAGGGGTCGCACCCCTCCACTTT.